The subject of this entry is one TCR beta chain. J lost 4 bases, V lost 3 bases, and 8 bases had no gene match. CDR1 is LGHNA, CDR2 YSLEER, per germline. The CDR3 loop spans 15 amino acids. Researchers ran immunoSEQ v3.0 at survey level. The table came from immunoSEQ multiplex PCR; TCRdb's copy has only in-frame clones and leaves some out. The sample lists 20,000 to 25,000 clones; about 80% were seen once. This specimen belongs to a study of long-term antiretroviral therapy in people with HIV. The clonotype originates from a woman in her thirties or forties with HIV. The chain recombines TRBV4-3 with TRBJ1-2, with 7 bases aligning to TRBD1. The sequencing used unsorted PBMCs, collected 1.1 years before starting antiretroviral therapy. The CDR3 coding sequence is TGCGCCAGCAGCCACGAGGGGGCCTTGGGCTATGGCTACACCTTC. Translated: CASSHEGALGYGYTF.